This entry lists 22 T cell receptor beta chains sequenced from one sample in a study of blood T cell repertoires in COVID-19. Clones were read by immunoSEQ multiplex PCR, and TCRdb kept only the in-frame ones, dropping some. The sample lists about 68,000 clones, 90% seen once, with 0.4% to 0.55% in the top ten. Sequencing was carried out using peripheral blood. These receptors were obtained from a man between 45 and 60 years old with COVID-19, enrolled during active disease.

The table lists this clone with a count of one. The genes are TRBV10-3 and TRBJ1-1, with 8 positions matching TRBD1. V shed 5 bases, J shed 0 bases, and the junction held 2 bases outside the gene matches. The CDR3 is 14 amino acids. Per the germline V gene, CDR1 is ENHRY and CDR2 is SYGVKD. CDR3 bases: TGTGCCATCAGTAGGACAGGGATGAACACTGAAGCTTTCTTT. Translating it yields CAISRTGMNTEAFF.

Written as DNA, the CDR3 is TGTGCCAGCTCACCTCGGGCGGGAGATTCCAAAAACATTCAGTACTTC. It codes for CASSPRAGDSKNIQYF. The rearrangement joins TRBV18 to TRBJ2-4, with 7 bases that match TRBD2. The trim removed 3 bases at V and 2 bases at J, leaving 7 bases unmatched. The germline CDR1 and CDR2 sequences are KGHSH and LQKENI. This CDR3 is 16 amino acids long. Full variable domain (rest looked up from reference TRBV18 and TRBJ2-4): NAGVMQNPRHLVRRRGQEARLRCSPMKGHSHVYWYRQLPEEGLKFMVYLQKENIIDESGMPKERFSAEFPKEGPSILRIQQVVRGDSAAYFCASSPRAGDSKNIQYFGAGTRLSVL.

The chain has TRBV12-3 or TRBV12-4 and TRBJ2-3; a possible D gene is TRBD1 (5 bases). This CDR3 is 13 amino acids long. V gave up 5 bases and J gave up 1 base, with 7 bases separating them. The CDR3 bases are TGTGCCAGCAGTAGCAGGGGCACAGATACGCAGTATTTT. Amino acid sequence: CASSSRGTDTQYF.

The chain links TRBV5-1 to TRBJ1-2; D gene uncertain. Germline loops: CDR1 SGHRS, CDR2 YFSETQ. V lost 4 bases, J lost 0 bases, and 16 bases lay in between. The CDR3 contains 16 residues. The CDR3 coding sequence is TGCGCCAGCAGCCTCCTCGGGAGTGATTCTAACTATGGCTACACCTTC. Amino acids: CASSLLGSDSNYGYTF.

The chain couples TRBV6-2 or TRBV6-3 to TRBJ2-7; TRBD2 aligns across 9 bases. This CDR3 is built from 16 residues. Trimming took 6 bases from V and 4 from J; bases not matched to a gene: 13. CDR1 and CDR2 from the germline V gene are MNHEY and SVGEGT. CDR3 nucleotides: TGTGCCAGCAGCCGAACCGCTAGCGGGACGATTTACGAGCAGTACTTC. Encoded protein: CASSRTASGTIYEQYF.

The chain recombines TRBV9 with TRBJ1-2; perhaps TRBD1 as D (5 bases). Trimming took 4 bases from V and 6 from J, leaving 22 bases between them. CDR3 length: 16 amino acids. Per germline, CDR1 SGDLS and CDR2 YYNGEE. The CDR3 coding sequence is TGTGCCAGCAGCCAAAGGCACGGTGCTGGGGGGGATGGCTACACCTTC. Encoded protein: CASSQRHGAGGDGYTF.

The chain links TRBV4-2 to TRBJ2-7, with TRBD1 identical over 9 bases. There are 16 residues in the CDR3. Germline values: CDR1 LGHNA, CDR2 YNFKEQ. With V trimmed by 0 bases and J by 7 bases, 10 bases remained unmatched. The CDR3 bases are TGTGCCAGCAGCCAAGAGTGGGACAGGGCTTTTGGAGAGCAGTACTTC. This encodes CASSQEWDRAFGEQYF.

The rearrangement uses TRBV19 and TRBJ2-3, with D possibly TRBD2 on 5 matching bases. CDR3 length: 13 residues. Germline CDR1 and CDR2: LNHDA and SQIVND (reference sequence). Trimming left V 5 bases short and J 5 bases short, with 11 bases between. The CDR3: CASSPLTRDTQYF. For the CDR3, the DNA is TGTGCCAGTAGTCCGTTAACTAGAGATACGCAGTATTTT.

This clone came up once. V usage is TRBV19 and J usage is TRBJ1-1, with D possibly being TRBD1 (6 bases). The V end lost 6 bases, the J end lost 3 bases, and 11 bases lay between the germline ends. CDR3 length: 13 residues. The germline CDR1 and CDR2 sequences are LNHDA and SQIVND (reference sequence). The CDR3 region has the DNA TGTGCCAGTAGCACACAGGGATACACTGAAGCTTTCTTT. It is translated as CASSTQGYTEAFF. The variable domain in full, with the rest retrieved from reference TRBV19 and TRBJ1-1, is DGGITQSPKYLFRKEGQNVTLSCEQNLNHDAMYWYRQDPGQGLRLIYYSQIVNDFQKGDIAEGYSVSREKKESFPLTVTSAQKNPTAFYLCASSTQGYTEAFFGQGTRLTVV.

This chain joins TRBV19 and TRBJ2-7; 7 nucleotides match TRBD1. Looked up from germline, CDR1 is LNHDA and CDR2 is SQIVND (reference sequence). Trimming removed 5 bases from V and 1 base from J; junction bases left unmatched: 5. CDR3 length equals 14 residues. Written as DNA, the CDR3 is TGTGCCAGTAGTTTCGACAGGGAGTCCTACGAGCAGTACTTC. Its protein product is CASSFDRESYEQYF.

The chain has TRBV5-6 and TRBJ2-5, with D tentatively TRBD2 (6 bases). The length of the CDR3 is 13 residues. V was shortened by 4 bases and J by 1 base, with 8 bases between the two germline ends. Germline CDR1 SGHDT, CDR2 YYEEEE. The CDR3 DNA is TGTGCCAGCAGCAGCGGGTTCCAAGAGACCCAGTACTTC. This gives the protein CASSSGFQETQYF.

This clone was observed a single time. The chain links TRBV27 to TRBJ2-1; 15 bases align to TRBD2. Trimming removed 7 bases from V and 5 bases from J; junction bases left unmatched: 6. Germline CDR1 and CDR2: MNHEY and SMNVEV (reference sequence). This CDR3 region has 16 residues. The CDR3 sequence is CASTGLAGGGDNEQFF. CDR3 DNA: TGTGCCAGCACCGGACTAGCGGGAGGGGGAGACAATGAGCAGTTCTTC.

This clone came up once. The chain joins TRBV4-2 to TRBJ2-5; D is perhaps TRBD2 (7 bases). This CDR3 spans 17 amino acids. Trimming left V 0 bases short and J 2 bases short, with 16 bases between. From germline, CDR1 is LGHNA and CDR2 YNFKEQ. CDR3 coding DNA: TGTGCCAGCAGCCAAGATAGGCCGGGGGGCGAACAAGAGACCCAGTACTTC. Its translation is CASSQDRPGGEQETQYF.

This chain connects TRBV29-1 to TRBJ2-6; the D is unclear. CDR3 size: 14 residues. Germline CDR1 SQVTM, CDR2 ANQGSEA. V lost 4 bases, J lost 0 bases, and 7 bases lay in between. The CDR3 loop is CSVGQSSGANVLTF. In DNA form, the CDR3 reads TGCAGCGTTGGGCAGTCCTCTGGGGCCAACGTCCTGACTTTC.

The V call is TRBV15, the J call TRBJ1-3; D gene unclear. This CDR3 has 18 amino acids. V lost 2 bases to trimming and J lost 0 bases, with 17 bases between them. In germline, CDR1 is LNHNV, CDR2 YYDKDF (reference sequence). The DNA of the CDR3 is TGTGCCACCAGCAGATCGCTACCTACGGGGAGCTCTGGAAACACCATATATTTT. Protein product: CATSRSLPTGSSGNTIYF.

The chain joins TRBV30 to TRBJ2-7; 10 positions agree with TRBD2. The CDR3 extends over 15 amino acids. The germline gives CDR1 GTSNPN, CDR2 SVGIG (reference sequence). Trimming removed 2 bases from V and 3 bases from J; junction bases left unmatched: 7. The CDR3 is CAWSPRLAGLYEQYF. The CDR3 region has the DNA TGTGCCTGGAGTCCTCGACTAGCGGGCCTCTACGAGCAGTACTTC.

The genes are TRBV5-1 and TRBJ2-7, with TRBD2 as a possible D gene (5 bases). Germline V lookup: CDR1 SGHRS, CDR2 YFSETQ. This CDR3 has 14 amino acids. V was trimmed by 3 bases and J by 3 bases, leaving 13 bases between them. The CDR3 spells CASSYDTRNYEQYF. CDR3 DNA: TGCGCCAGCAGCTACGACACTAGAAACTACGAGCAGTACTTC.

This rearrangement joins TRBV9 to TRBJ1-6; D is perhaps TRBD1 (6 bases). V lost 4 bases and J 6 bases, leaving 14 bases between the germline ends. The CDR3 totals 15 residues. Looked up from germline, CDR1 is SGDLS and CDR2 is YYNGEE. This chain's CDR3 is CASSRTRDTNSPLHF. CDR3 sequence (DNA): TGTGCCAGCAGCCGTACACGGGACACTAATTCACCCCTCCACTTT.

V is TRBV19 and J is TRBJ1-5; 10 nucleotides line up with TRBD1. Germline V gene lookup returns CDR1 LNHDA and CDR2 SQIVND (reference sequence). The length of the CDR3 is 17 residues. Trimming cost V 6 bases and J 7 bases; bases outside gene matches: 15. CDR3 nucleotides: TGTGCCAGTAGAATGGAGACAGGGGGCAGGAGTAAGCAGCCCCAGCATTTT. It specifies CASRMETGGRSKQPQHF.

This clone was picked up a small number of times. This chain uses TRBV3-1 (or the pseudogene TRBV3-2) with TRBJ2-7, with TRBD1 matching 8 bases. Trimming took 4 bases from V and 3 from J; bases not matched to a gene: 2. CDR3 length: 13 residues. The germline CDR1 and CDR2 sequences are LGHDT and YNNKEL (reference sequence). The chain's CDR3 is CASSLGQVYEQYF. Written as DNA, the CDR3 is TGTGCCAGCAGCCTGGGACAGGTCTACGAGCAGTACTTC.

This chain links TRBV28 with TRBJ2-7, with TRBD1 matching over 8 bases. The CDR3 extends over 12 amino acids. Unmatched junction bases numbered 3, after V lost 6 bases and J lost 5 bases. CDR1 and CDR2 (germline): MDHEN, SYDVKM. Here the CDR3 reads CASRQGEHEQYF. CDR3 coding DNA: TGTGCCAGCAGACAGGGGGAACACGAGCAGTACTTC.

The CDR3 here is CASSSNAGTGAYEQYF. CDR3 nucleotide sequence: TGCGCCAGCAGCTCTAATGCCGGGACAGGGGCTTACGAGCAGTACTTC. The rearrangement joins TRBV5-1 to TRBJ2-7, with 10 bases lining up with TRBD1. The CDR3 has 16 residues. Looked up from germline, CDR1 is SGHRS and CDR2 is YFSETQ. V dropped 3 bases and J dropped 4; count of bases not matched to a gene: 10.